The TCR beta chain under discussion was sequenced for a study of shared clonotypes between healthy human individuals. Across the study: Those who served as donors were a couple of women and a few men between the ages of 18 and 49.

The CDR3 runs 15 residues. The germline V gene has CDR1 MNHEY and CDR2 SMNVEV (reference sequence). V shed 6 bases, J shed 2 bases, and the junction held 5 bases outside the gene matches. As to this clone: Its antigen is not identified.

Regarding the study as a whole: Large sequencing depth failed to make sorted-subset sequencing complete, rarefaction showed. Larger estimated richness was generally seen in naive subsets than in memory subsets.

Assay: immunoSEQ multiplex PCR; the TCRdb copy retains only in-frame clones and omits some. The table records 2 million to 2.5 million clones, 85% to 95% of them present only once. The sequence was obtained from a man between 18 and 35 years old in good health. Some clones in this sample may be carry-over from other donors' samples. The chain recombines TRBV27 with TRBJ1-5; 9 bases are shared with TRBD1. Input material: naive CD4+ T cells from PBMCs. As for subset: CD45RA+ positively selected. The CDR3 loop reads CASRLQGAGNQPQHF. DNA for the CDR3: TGTGCCAGCAGACTACAGGGGGCGGGCAATCAGCCCCAGCATTTT.